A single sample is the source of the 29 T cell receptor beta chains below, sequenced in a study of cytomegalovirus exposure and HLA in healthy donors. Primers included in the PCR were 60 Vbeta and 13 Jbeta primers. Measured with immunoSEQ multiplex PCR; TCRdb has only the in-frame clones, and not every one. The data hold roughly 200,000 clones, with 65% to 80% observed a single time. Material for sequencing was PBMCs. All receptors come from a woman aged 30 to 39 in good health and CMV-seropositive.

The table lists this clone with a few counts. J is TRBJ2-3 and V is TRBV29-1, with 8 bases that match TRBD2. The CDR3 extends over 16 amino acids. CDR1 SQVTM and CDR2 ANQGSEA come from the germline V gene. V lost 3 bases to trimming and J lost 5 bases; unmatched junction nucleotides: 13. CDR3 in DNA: TGCAGCGTTGAGTTTGCGGCGGGGGGCCGTGGAGATACGCAGTATTTT. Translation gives CSVEFAAGGRGDTQYF.

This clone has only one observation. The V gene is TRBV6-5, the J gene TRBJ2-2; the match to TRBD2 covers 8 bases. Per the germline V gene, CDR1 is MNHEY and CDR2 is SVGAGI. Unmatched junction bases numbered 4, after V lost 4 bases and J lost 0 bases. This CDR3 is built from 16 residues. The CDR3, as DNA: TGTGCCAGCAGTTCCCCGGGGGGGTCGAACACCGGGGAGCTGTTTTTT. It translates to CASSSPGGSNTGELFF.

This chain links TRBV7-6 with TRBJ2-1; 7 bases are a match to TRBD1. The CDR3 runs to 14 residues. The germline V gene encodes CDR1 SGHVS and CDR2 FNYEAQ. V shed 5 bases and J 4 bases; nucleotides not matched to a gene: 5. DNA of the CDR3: TGTGCCAGCAGCCTACCGACAGGGTACAATGAGCAGTTCTTC. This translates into CASSLPTGYNEQFF. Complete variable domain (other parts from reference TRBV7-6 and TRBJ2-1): GAGVSQSPRYKVTKRGQDVALRCDPISGHVSLYWYRQALGQGPEFLTYFNYEAQQDKSGLPNDRFSAERPEGSISTLTIQRTEQRDSAMYRCASSLPTGYNEQFFGPGTRLTVL.

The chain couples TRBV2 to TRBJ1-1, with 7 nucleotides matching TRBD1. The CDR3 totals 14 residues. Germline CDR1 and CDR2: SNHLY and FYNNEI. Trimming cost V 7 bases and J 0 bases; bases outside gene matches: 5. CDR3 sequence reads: CASTRQGMNTEAFF. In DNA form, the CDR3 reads TGTGCCAGCACTAGACAGGGAATGAACACTGAAGCTTTCTTT.

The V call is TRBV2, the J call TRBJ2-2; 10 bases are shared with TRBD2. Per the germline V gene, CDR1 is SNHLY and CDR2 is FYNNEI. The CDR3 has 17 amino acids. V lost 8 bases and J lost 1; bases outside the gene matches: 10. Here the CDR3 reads CASSLASGRGNTGELFF. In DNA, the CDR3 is TGTGCCAGCTCCTTGGCTAGCGGGAGAGGGAACACCGGGGAGCTGTTTTTT.

CDR3 amino acids: CASSLIGQGIKDGYTF. The CDR3 DNA is TGTGCCAGCAGCTTGATAGGACAGGGGATAAAGGATGGCTACACCTTC. The chain recombines TRBV5-8 with TRBJ1-2, with 9 bases matching TRBD1. CDR3 length: 16 amino acids. V lost 1 base and J lost 6; bases outside the gene matches: 10. Germline lookup yields CDR1 SGHTS and CDR2 YDEGEE.

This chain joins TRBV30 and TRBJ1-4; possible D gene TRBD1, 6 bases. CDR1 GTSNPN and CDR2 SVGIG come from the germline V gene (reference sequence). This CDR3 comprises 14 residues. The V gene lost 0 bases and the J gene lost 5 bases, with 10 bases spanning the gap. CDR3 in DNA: TGTGCCTGGAGTGTACAGGGATACAATGAAAAACTGTTTTTT. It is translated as CAWSVQGYNEKLFF.

This CDR3 is CASSNWASEQYF. The CDR3 nucleotides read TGTGCCAGCAGCAACTGGGCGTCCGAGCAGTACTTC. V is TRBV11-2 and J is TRBJ2-7; no clear D gene. The CDR3 is 12 amino acids. V lost 5 bases and J 6 bases, leaving 11 bases between the germline ends. From germline, CDR1 is SGHAT and CDR2 FQNNGV.

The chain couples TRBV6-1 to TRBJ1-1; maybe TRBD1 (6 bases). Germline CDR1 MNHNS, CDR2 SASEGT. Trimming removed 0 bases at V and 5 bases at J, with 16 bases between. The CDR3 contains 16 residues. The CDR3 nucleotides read TGTGCCAGCAGTGAAGCGCACGGGCAGGGGTTGACTGAAGCTTTCTTT. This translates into CASSEAHGQGLTEAFF.

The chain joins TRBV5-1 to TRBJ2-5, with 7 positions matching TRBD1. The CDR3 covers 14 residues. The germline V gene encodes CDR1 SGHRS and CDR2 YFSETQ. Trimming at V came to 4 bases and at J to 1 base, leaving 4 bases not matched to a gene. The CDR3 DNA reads TGCGCCAGCAGCGACGGACAGGTCCAAGAGACCCAGTACTTC. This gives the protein CASSDGQVQETQYF.

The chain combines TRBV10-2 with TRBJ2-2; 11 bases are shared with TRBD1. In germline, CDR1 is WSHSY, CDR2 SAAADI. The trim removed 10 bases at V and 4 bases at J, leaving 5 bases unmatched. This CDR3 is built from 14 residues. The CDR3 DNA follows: TGCGCCACAGGACAGGGGGCGAGCACCGGGGAGCTGTTTTTT. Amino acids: CATGQGASTGELFF.

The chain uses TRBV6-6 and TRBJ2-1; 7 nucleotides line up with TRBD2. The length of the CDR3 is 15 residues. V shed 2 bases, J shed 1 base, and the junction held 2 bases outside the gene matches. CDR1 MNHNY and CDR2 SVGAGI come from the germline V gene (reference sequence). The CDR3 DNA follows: TGTGCCAGCAGTTACGCTAGCGGATCCTACAATGAGCAGTTCTTC. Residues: CASSYASGSYNEQFF.

The CDR3 DNA follows: TGTGCCAGCAGTGGCGGACAGGTGGACGGCTACACCTTC. Its translation: CASSGGQVDGYTF. The chain is built from TRBV6-1 and TRBJ1-2, with 7 bases identical to TRBD1. Germline assignment: CDR1 MNHNS and CDR2 SASEGT. CDR3 length: 13 amino acids. Unmatched junction bases numbered 7, after V lost 4 bases and J lost 8 bases.

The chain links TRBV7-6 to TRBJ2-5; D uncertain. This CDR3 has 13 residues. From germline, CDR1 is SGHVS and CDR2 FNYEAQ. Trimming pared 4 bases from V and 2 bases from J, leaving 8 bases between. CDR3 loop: CASSSGPQETQYF. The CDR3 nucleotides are TGTGCCAGCAGCTCGGGTCCGCAAGAGACCCAGTACTTC.

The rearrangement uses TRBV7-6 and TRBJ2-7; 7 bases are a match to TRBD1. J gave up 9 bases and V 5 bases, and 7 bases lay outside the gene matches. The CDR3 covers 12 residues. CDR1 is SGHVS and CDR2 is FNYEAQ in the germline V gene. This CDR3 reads CASSPPEGAQYF. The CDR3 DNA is TGTGCCAGCAGCCCTCCCGAGGGGGCGCAGTACTTC.

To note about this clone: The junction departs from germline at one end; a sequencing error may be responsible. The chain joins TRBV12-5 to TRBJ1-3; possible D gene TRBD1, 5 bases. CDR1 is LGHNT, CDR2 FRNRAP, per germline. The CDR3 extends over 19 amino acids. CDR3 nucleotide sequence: TGTGCTAGTGGTTTGGTACTTTTTGGCGCCAGGGCCTCTGGAAACATCATATATTTT. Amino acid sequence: CASGLVLFGARASGNIIYF.

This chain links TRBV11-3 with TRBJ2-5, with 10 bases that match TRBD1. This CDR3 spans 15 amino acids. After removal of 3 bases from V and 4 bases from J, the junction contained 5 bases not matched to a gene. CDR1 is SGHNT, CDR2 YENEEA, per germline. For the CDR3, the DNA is TGTGCCAGCAGCTTTGGACAGGGGGGAGGAGAGACCCAGTACTTC. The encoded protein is CASSFGQGGGETQYF.

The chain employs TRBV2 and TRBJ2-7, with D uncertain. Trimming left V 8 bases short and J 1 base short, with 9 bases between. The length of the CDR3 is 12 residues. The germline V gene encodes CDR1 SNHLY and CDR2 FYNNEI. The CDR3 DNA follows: TGTGCCAGCTGCCAGGAATCCTACGAGCAGTACTTC. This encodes CASCQESYEQYF.

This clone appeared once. This CDR3 is CASSASGTAYNEQFF. The CDR3 nucleotides are TGTGCCAGCAGCGCCTCCGGGACAGCCTACAATGAGCAGTTCTTC. V usage is TRBV6-1 and J usage is TRBJ2-1; 7 positions agree with TRBD1. The V gene end was trimmed by 6 bases and the J gene end by 2 bases; junction bases not matched to a gene: 7. Per germline, CDR1 MNHNS and CDR2 SASEGT. The CDR3 covers 15 residues.

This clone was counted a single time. CDR3 protein: CASSYPGTKETQYF. The CDR3 bases are TGTGCCAGCAGTTATCCCGGGACTAAAGAGACCCAGTACTTC. The chain is built from TRBV6-5 and TRBJ2-5; TRBD2 matches 7 bases. The CDR3 extends over 14 amino acids. CDR1 MNHEY and CDR2 SVGAGI come from the germline V gene. With 3 bases clipped from V and 3 bases from J, the junction kept 4 bases outside the gene matches.

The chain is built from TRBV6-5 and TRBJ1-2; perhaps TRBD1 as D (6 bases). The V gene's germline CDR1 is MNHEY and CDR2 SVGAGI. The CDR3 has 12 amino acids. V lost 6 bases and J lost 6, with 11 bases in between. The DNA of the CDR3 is TGTGCCAGCAGCCGGGGGGCAGATGGCTACACCTTC. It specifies CASSRGADGYTF.

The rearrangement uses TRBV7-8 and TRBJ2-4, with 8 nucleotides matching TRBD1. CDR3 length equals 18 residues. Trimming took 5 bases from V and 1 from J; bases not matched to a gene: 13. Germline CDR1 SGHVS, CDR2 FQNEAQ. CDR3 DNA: TGTGCCAGCAGCCTTGGGACAGGACCGACTATGGCCAAAAACATTCAGTACTTC. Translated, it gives CASSLGTGPTMAKNIQYF. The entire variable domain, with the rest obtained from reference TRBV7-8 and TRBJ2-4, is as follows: GAGVSQSPRYKVAKRGQDVALRCDPISGHVSLFWYQQALGQGPEFLTYFQNEAQLDKSGLPSDRFFAERPEGSVSTLKIQRTQQEDSAVYLCASSLGTGPTMAKNIQYFGAGTRLSVL.

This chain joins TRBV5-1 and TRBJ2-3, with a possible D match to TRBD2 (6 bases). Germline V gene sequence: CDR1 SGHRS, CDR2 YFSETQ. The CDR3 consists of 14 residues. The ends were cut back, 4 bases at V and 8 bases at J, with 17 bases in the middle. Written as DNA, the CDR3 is TGCGCCAGCAGCACGGGGACCCCCGGGGGTACGCAGTATTTT. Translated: CASSTGTPGGTQYF.

As DNA, the CDR3 is TGTGCCAGCAGCGCCCCGGGGAACACTGAAGCTTTCTTT. Its translation: CASSAPGNTEAFF. This sequence joins TRBV9 and TRBJ1-1; unclear D gene. This CDR3 contains 13 residues. Germline V gives CDR1 SGDLS, CDR2 YYNGEE. The V gene lost 3 bases and the J gene lost 1 base, with 7 bases spanning the gap.

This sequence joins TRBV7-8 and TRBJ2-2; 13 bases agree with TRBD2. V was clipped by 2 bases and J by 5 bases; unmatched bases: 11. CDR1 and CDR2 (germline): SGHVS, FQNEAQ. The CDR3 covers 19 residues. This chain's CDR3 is CASSLQLRRLAGGTGELFF. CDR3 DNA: TGTGCCAGCAGCTTACAGTTGCGAAGACTAGCGGGAGGAACCGGGGAGCTGTTTTTT.

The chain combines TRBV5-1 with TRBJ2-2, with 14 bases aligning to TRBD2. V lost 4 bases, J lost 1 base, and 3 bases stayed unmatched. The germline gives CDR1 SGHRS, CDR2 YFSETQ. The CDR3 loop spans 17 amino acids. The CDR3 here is CASSRLAGGRNTGELFF. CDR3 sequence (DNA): TGCGCCAGCAGCCGACTAGCGGGGGGGCGGAACACCGGGGAGCTGTTTTTT.

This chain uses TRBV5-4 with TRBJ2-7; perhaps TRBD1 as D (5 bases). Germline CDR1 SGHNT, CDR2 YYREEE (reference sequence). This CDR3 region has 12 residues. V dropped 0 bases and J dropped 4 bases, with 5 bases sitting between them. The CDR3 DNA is TGTGCCAGCAGCTTGGAGGGGTACGAGCAGTACTTC. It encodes CASSLEGYEQYF.

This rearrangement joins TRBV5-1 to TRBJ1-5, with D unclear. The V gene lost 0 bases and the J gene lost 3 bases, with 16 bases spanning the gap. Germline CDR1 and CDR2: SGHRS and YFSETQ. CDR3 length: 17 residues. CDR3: CASSLGPHRGNNQPQHF. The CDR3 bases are TGCGCCAGCAGCTTGGGTCCCCACAGAGGGAACAATCAGCCCCAGCATTTT.

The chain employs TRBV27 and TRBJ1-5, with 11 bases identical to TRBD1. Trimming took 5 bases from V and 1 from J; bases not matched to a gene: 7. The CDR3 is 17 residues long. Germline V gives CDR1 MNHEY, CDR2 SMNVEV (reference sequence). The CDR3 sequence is CASSPRTGGISNQPQHF. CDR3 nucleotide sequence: TGTGCCAGCAGTCCTCGGACAGGGGGCATCAGCAATCAGCCCCAGCATTTT.